The T cell receptor (beta chain) under discussion was sequenced for a study of blood T cell repertoires in COVID-19. TCRdb's copy holds only in-frame clones and misses some; the assay was immunoSEQ multiplex PCR. The table lists about 210,000 clones, roughly nine tenths of them singletons. The CDR3 totals 15 residues. The ends lost 3 bases at V and 7 bases at J; junction bases unmatched: 10. The germline V gene has CDR1 SGHAT and CDR2 FQNNGV. The chain recombines TRBV11-2 with TRBJ2-7; 9 bases map to TRBD1. The sequencing input was peripheral blood. This clonotype originated in a man aged 30 to 45 with acute or convalescent COVID-19. The CDR3 nucleotides read TGTGCCAGCAGCTTTCGGGGACAGGGTCATCGAGAGCAGTACTTC. Its translation is CASSFRGQGHREQYF.